Following are 25 T cell receptor beta chains from one sample sequenced in a study of OX40 agonist ivuxolimab in advanced cancers. Repertoires were generated with immunoSEQ multiplex PCR, while TCRdb's copy carries only in-frame clones and drops some. The sample lists approximately 77,000 clones; roughly nine tenths were seen once. The specimen was CD4+ or CD8+ T cells sorted from blood, collected in a trial of the OX40 agonist ivuxolimab. The source is an adult with an advanced solid tumor such as melanoma, head and neck, liver or kidney cancer.

This clone has a single count. The chain is built from TRBV19 and TRBJ2-1, with D hard to call. The CDR3 consists of 13 residues. Germline V lookup: CDR1 LNHDA, CDR2 SQIVND (reference sequence). The V end was cut by 2 bases, the J end by 7 bases, with 9 bases between. This CDR3 is CASSIQAKNEQFF. In DNA, the CDR3 is TGTGCCAGTAGTATACAGGCGAAGAATGAGCAGTTCTTC. Variable domain in full (rest from reference TRBV19 and TRBJ2-1): DGGITQSPKYLFRKEGQNVTLSCEQNLNHDAMYWYRQDPGQGLRLIYYSQIVNDFQKGDIAEGYSVSREKKESFPLTVTSAQKNPTAFYLCASSIQAKNEQFFGPGTRLTVL.

The CDR3 spells CASSVAGESSYEQYF. The CDR3 DNA reads as TGTGCCAGCAGCGTAGCGGGGGAAAGCTCCTACGAGCAGTACTTC. The rearrangement uses TRBV9 and TRBJ2-7; possible D gene TRBD2, 6 bases. In germline, CDR1 is SGDLS, CDR2 YYNGEE. V lost 0 bases and J 0 bases, leaving 10 bases between the germline ends. CDR3 length: 15 amino acids.

The V and J genes are TRBV2 and TRBJ2-1; TRBD2 might be the D (5 bases). Trimming removed 0 bases at V and 4 bases at J, with 7 bases between. This CDR3 comprises 14 residues. Germline V gene data show CDR1 as SNHLY and CDR2 as FYNNEI. CDR3 DNA: TGTGCCAGCAGTGAAGCTGGACTTTACAATGAGCAGTTCTTC. It specifies CASSEAGLYNEQFF.

The chain is built from TRBV5-1 and TRBJ1-1, with D perhaps TRBD1 (5 bases). V lost 0 bases to trimming and J lost 4 bases, with 10 bases between them. CDR3 length: 14 amino acids. Germline loops: CDR1 SGHRS, CDR2 YFSETQ. This chain's CDR3 is CASSLGQGGTEAFF. The CDR3 region has the DNA TGCGCCAGCAGCTTGGGGCAGGGTGGCACTGAAGCTTTCTTT.

J is TRBJ2-2 and V is TRBV10-3, with 12 positions matching TRBD1. The ends lost 1 base at V and 4 bases at J; junction bases unmatched: 10. The CDR3 sequence is 19 residues long. Germline CDR1 reads ENHRY; CDR2 reads SYGVKD. The CDR3 loop is CAISELHRDRGRSTGELFF. CDR3 sequence (DNA): TGTGCCATCAGTGAGTTACACCGGGACAGGGGGCGAAGCACCGGGGAGCTGTTTTTT.

This chain connects TRBV4-3 to TRBJ1-2, with 10 positions matching TRBD1. Germline V CDR1 and CDR2: LGHNA, YSLEER. With 0 bases clipped from V and 3 bases from J, the junction kept 4 bases outside the gene matches. The CDR3 has 16 amino acids. The CDR3 loop is CASSQEWTGGYYGYTF. For the CDR3, the DNA is TGCGCCAGCAGCCAAGAGTGGACAGGGGGTTACTATGGCTACACCTTC.

V and J are TRBV6-6 and TRBJ1-4, with D maybe TRBD1 (5 bases). V gave up 8 bases and J gave up 5 bases, with 12 bases separating them. Looked up from germline, CDR1 is MNHNY and CDR2 is SVGAGI (reference sequence). The CDR3 is 13 residues long. CDR3 coding DNA: TGTGCCAGCCGGGGCAGGATGAATGAAAAACTGTTTTTT. Amino acid sequence: CASRGRMNEKLFF.

V and J are TRBV6-1 and TRBJ1-1; weak D call: TRBD1 (6 bases). The CDR3 consists of 16 residues. Germline V gene data show CDR1 as MNHNS and CDR2 as SASEGT. V lost 4 bases, J lost 0 bases, and 15 bases lay in between. The CDR3 here is CASSALGAALNTEAFF. CDR3 in DNA: TGTGCCAGCAGTGCCCTGGGGGCAGCCTTGAACACTGAAGCTTTCTTT.

The chain links TRBV6-4 to TRBJ2-1; no reliable D call. Trimming pared 5 bases from V and 9 bases from J, leaving 14 bases between. The CDR3 runs to 13 residues. Germline CDR1 MRHNA, CDR2 SNTAGT. The CDR3 bases are TGTGCCAGCAGTCCCTCGACGACTGCTGAGCAGTTCTTC. Encoded protein: CASSPSTTAEQFF.

This chain joins TRBV4-3 and TRBJ2-7, with D perhaps being TRBD1 or TRBD2 (5 bases each). The CDR3 is 17 residues long. The germline V gene encodes CDR1 LGHNA and CDR2 YSLEER. V was trimmed by 0 bases and J by 5 bases, leaving 20 bases between them. CDR3: CASSQDPLRGEGDEQYF. In DNA form, the CDR3 reads TGCGCCAGCAGCCAAGATCCCCTGCGAGGGGAAGGGGACGAGCAGTACTTC.

The chain combines TRBV28 with TRBJ2-7, with D possibly called TRBD1 or TRBD2 (5 bases each). The CDR3 has 14 residues. The germline V gene has CDR1 MDHEN and CDR2 SYDVKM. Trimming removed 7 bases at V and 0 bases at J, with 13 bases between. CDR3: CASKGSVTSYEQYF. CDR3 DNA: TGTGCCAGCAAGGGGAGCGTAACCTCCTACGAGCAGTACTTC.

The chain joins TRBV14 to TRBJ1-1; D uncertain. This CDR3 contains 12 residues. Germline CDR1 is SGHDN and CDR2 is FVKESK. The V end was cut by 0 bases, the J end by 5 bases, with 4 bases between. The CDR3 is CASSQDRTEAFF. The CDR3 coding sequence is TGTGCCAGCAGCCAAGATAGGACTGAAGCTTTCTTT.

The chain joins TRBV10-3 to TRBJ2-1, with 10 nucleotides matching TRBD1. V shed 6 bases, J shed 3 bases, and the junction held 5 bases outside the gene matches. The CDR3 is made up of 15 amino acids. Germline V CDR1 and CDR2: ENHRY, SYGVKD. The CDR3 DNA sequence: TGTGCCATCAGGCGGACAGGGGGAGACTACAATGAGCAGTTCTTC. Protein sequence: CAIRRTGGDYNEQFF.

The chain combines TRBV11-3 with TRBJ2-1, with TRBD2 as a possible D gene (5 bases). The germline CDR1 and CDR2 sequences are SGHNT and YENEEA. The ends were cut back, 0 bases at V and 5 bases at J, with 11 bases in the middle. The CDR3 sequence is 15 residues long. CDR3 sequence reads: CASSLDRYSDNEQFF. The CDR3 nucleotides are TGTGCCAGCAGCTTAGATCGGTATAGCGACAATGAGCAGTTCTTC.

This chain joins TRBV4-3 and TRBJ2-5, with a possible D match to TRBD2 (5 bases). Trimming cost V 1 base and J 3 bases, with 15 bases left between them. This CDR3 has 16 residues. Germline CDR1 LGHNA, CDR2 YSLEER. CDR3 coding DNA: TGCGCCAGCAGCCAAGCACGGGGATCGGCAGAAGAGACCCAGTACTTC. Translating it yields CASSQARGSAEETQYF.

The V and J genes are TRBV27 and TRBJ1-2, with D tentatively TRBD1 (5 bases). Trimming left V 8 bases short and J 4 bases short, with 11 bases between. The CDR3 runs 12 residues. CDR1 is MNHEY, CDR2 SMNVEV, per germline (reference sequence). The CDR3 DNA is TGTGCCAGCCTCGACAGAGTCTATGGCTACACCTTC. As protein: CASLDRVYGYTF.

V is TRBV6-5 and J is TRBJ2-7, with 9 bases identical to TRBD1. The germline V gene encodes CDR1 MNHEY and CDR2 SVGAGI. V was pared by 5 bases and J by 5 bases, with 10 bases of the junction left unmatched. The CDR3 contains 15 residues. The CDR3, as DNA: TGTGCCAGCAGTATCGGACAGGGGCGACGGAACGAGCAGTACTTC. Its translation is CASSIGQGRRNEQYF.

CDR3 in amino acids: CASSFRTSGTDTQYF. The CDR3 nucleotides read TGTGCCAGCAGCTTCAGGACTAGCGGCACAGATACGCAGTATTTT. V and J are TRBV13 and TRBJ2-3; 9 bases match TRBD2. The V gene end was trimmed by 3 bases and the J gene end by 1 base; junction bases not matched to a gene: 2. The germline V gene encodes CDR1 PRHDT and CDR2 FYEKMQ (reference sequence). The CDR3 has 15 amino acids.

The chain recombines TRBV6-5 with TRBJ2-7; the match to TRBD1 covers 9 bases. Germline lookup yields CDR1 MNHEY and CDR2 SVGAGI. V shed 2 bases and J 6 bases; nucleotides not matched to a gene: 2. The CDR3 length is 13 residues. The DNA for the CDR3 is TGTGCCAGCAGTTACGTACAGGGGGCCGAGCAGTACTTC. It encodes CASSYVQGAEQYF.

The V gene is TRBV7-9, the J gene TRBJ2-7; possibly TRBD1 or TRBD2 for D (5 bases each). The CDR3 sequence is 14 residues long. From germline, CDR1 is SEHNR and CDR2 FQNEAQ (reference sequence). Deletions cut 3 bases from V and 11 bases from J, with 20 bases between. DNA for the CDR3: TGTGCCAGCAGCTTCTCATCTTCCGGGGCCGTGGAGTACTTC. As protein: CASSFSSSGAVEYF.

The chain employs TRBV30 and TRBJ2-2; no clear D gene. Per the germline V gene, CDR1 is GTSNPN and CDR2 is SVGIG (reference sequence). The CDR3 totals 13 residues. With 4 bases removed from V and 6 bases from J, the gap between germline ends came to 12 bases. CDR3 bases: TGTGCCTGGAACCCCCTTTTCCCCGGGGAGCTGTTTTTT. Its translation is CAWNPLFPGELFF.

The CDR3 DNA reads as TGTGCCAGCAGCTTGGAGGGTAGCGGGAGGGAAGATACGCAGTATTTT. Its protein product is CASSLEGSGREDTQYF. The chain links TRBV5-8 to TRBJ2-3; 11 bases are shared with TRBD2. Losses at the gene ends were 0 bases for V and 5 bases for J; bases not matched to a gene: 5. The CDR3 length is 16 residues. Germline-derived CDR1 and CDR2 are SGHTS and YDEGEE.

The V and J genes are TRBV4-1 and TRBJ2-7; D remains unclear. This CDR3 comprises 15 residues. Germline lookup yields CDR1 MGHRA and CDR2 YSYEKL. V was trimmed by 0 bases and J by 0 bases, leaving 9 bases between them. The CDR3 region is CASSQDERNSYEQYF. CDR3 DNA: TGCGCCAGCAGCCAAGATGAACGGAACTCCTACGAGCAGTACTTC.

This clone was detected only a few times. The rearrangement links TRBV5-6 to TRBJ1-2; perhaps TRBD1 as D (5 bases). From germline, CDR1 is SGHDT and CDR2 YYEEEE. CDR3 length: 13 amino acids. V lost 7 bases and J lost 4, with 14 bases in between. The CDR3 DNA sequence: TGTGCCAGCGGATCACAGGAGGCCTATGGCTACACCTTC. This encodes CASGSQEAYGYTF. The variable domain in full, completed from reference TRBV5-6 and TRBJ1-2, reads DAGVTQSPTHLIKTRGQQVTLRCSPKSGHDTVSWYQQALGQGPQFIFQYYEEEERQRGNFPDRFSGHQFPNYSSELNVNALLLGDSALYLCASGSQEAYGYTFGSGTRLTVV.

J is TRBJ1-3 and V is TRBV11-2, with TRBD1 matching over 7 bases. Germline-derived CDR1 and CDR2 are SGHAT and FQNNGV. V lost 5 bases and J lost 4; bases outside the gene matches: 5. There are 14 residues in the CDR3. CDR3 loop: CASSPRDRGNTIYF. DNA of the CDR3: TGTGCCAGCAGCCCCAGGGACAGAGGAAACACCATATATTTT.